Sequencing of this TCR beta chain was carried out in a study of beta chain features in type 1 diabetes. The study, taken as a whole, reports: TCRB CDR3 length was moderately but significantly reduced in all four CD4+ subsets of Type 1 diabetes patients.

Sequenced material consisted of expressed TCRB transcripts (all of the isolated RNA was reverse transcribed). Clones were read by immunoSEQ multiplex PCR, and TCRdb kept only the in-frame ones, dropping some. The top ten hold under 0.02% of the sample, which has around 250,000 clones, 14% seen once. Stem cell-like memory, regulatory, central memory and naive CD4+ cells were sorted via CD45RO/CCR7/CD25/CD127/CD95/CD27. As for this clone: Its target is unknown.

In germline, CDR1 is SQVTM, CDR2 ANQGSEA. There are 12 residues in the CDR3. Trimming stripped 4 bases from V and 0 bases from J, with 7 bases between. Sequenced material: naive CD4+ T cells from blood. The sequence came from a man aged 30 to 39 with type 1 diabetes. The V call is TRBV29-1, the J call TRBJ2-7; D unclear. The CDR3 coding sequence is TGCAGCGTTGTGACACGCTCCTACGAGCAGTACTTC. Translated, it gives CSVVTRSYEQYF.